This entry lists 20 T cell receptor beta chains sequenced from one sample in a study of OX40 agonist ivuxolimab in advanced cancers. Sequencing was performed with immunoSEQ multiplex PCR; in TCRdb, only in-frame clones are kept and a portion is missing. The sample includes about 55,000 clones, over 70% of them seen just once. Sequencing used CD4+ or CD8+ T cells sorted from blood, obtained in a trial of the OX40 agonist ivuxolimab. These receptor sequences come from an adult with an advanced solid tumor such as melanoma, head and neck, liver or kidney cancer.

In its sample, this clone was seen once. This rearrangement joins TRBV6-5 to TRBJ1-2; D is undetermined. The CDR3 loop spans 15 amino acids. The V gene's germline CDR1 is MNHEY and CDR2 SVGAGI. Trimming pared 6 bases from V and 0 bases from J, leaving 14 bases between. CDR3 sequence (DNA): TGTGCCAGCAGAAACCCAGATCGAGCTAACTATGGCTACACCTTC. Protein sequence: CASRNPDRANYGYTF.

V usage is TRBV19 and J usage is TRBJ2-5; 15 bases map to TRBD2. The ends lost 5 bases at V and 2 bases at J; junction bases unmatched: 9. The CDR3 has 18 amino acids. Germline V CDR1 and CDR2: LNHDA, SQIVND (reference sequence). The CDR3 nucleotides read TGTGCCAGTAGTGATTGGACTAGCGGGAGGGCAGAACAAGAGACCCAGTACTTC. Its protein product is CASSDWTSGRAEQETQYF.

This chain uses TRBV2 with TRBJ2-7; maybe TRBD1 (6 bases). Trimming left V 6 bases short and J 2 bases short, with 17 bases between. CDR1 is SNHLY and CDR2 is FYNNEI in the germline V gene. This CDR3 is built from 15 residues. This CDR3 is CASSARGGQAYEQYF. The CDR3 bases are TGTGCCAGCAGCGCTAGAGGGGGACAAGCCTACGAGCAGTACTTC.

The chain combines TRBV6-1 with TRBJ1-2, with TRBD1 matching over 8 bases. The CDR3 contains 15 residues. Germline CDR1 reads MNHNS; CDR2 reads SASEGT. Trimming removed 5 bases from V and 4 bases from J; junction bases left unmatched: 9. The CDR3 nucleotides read TGTGCCAGCAGTTTTACAGGGGGGGGAGGCTATGGCTACACCTTC. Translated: CASSFTGGGGYGYTF.

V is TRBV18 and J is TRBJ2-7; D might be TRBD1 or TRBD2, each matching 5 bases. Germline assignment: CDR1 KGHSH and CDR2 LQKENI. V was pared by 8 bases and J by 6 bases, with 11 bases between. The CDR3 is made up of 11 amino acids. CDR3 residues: CASLGAGEQYF. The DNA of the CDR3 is TGTGCCAGCCTCGGGGCGGGCGAGCAGTACTTC.

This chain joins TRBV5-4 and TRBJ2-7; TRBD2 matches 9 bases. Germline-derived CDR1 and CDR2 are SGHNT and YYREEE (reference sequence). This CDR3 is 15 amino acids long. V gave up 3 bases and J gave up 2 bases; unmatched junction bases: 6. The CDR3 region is CASSSMTSGTYEQYF. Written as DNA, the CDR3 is TGTGCCAGCAGCTCTATGACTAGCGGCACCTACGAGCAGTACTTC.

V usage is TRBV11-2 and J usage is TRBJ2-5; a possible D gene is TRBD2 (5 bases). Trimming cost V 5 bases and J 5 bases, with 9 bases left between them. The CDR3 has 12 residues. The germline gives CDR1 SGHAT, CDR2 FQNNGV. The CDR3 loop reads CASSRGHETQYF. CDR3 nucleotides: TGTGCCAGCAGCCGGGGTCATGAGACCCAGTACTTC.

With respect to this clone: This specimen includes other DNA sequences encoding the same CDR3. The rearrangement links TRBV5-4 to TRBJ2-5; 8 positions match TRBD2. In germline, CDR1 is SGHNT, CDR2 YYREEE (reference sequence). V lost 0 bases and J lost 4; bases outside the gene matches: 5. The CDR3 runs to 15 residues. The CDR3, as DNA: TGTGCCAGCAGCTTGGGGGCGGGGGGTCGAGAGACCCAGTACTTC. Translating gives CASSLGAGGRETQYF.

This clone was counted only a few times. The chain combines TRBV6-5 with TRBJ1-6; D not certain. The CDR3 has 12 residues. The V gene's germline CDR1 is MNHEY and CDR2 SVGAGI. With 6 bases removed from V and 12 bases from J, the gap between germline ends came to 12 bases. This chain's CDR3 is CASRDLGKPLHF. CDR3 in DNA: TGTGCCAGCAGGGATCTGGGTAAACCCCTCCACTTT.

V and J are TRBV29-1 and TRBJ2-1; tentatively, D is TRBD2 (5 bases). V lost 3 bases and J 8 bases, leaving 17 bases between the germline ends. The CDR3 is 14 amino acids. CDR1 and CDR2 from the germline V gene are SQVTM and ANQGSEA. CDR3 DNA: TGCAGCGTTGATCAAGGGAGCGGCCGGGATGAGCAGTTCTTC. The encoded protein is CSVDQGSGRDEQFF.

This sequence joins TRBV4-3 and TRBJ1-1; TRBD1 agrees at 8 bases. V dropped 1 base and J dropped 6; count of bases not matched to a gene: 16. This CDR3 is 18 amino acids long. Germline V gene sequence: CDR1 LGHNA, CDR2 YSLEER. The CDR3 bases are TGCGCCAGCAGCCAAGGAGGCGGGACAGGCCCCAGGGGGGCTGAAGCTTTCTTT. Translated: CASSQGGGTGPRGAEAFF.

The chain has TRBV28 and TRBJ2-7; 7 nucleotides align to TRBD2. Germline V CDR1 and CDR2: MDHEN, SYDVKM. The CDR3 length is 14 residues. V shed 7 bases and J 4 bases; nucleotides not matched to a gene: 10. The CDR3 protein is CASTSRTSRYEQYF. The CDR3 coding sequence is TGTGCCAGCACCTCGAGGACTAGTAGGTACGAGCAGTACTTC. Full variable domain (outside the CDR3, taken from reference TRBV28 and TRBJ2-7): DVKVTQSSRYLVKRTGEKVFLECVQDMDHENMFWYRQDPGLGLRLIYFSYDVKMKEKGDIPEGYSVSREKKERFSLILESASTNQTSMYLCASTSRTSRYEQYFGPGTRLTVT.

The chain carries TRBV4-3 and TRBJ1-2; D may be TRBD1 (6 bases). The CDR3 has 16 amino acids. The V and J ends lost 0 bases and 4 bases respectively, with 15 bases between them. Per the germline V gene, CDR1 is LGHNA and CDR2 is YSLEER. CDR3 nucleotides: TGCGCCAGCAGCCAAGATCGAGGGGGAGGGGTCTATGGCTACACCTTC. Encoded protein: CASSQDRGGGVYGYTF.

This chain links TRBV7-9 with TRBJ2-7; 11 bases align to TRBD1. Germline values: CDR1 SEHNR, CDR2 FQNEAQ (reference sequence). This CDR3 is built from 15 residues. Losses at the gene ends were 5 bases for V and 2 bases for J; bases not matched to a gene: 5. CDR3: CASSGQGAFAYEQYF. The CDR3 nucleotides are TGTGCCAGCAGCGGACAGGGGGCGTTTGCCTACGAGCAGTACTTC.

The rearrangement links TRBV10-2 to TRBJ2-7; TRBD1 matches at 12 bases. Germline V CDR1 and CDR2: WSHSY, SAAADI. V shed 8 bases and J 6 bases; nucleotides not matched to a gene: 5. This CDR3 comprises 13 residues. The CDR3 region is CASGDRGQFEQYF. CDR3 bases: TGCGCCAGCGGGGACAGGGGGCAGTTCGAGCAGTACTTC.

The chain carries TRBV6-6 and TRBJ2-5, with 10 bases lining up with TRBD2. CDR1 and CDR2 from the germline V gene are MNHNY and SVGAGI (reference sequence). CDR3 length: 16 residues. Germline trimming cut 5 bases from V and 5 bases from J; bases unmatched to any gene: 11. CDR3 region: CASSHGLADPRETQYF. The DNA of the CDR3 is TGTGCCAGCAGTCACGGACTAGCGGATCCTAGGGAGACCCAGTACTTC.

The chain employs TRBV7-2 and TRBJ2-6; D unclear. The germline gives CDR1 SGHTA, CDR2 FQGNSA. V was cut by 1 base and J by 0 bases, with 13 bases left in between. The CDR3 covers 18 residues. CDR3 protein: CASSLEASLPSGANVLTF. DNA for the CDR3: TGTGCCAGCAGCTTAGAGGCCAGCCTACCCTCTGGGGCCAACGTCCTGACTTTC.

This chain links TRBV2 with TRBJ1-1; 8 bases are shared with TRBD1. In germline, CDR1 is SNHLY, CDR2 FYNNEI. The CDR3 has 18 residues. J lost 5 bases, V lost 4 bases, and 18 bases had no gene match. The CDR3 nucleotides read TGTGCCAGCAGTGTGGAGGTTGGGCAGGGGGCGGGTGGTACTGAAGCTTTCTTT. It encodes CASSVEVGQGAGGTEAFF.

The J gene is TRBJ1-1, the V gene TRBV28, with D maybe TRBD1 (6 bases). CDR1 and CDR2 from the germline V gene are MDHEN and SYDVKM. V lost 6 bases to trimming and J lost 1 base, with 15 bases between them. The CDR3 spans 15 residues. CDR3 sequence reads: CASRASGAPNTEAFF. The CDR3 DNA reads TGTGCCAGCAGAGCCTCAGGGGCCCCGAACACTGAAGCTTTCTTT. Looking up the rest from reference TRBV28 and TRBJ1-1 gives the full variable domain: DVKVTQSSRYLVKRTGEKVFLECVQDMDHENMFWYRQDPGLGLRLIYFSYDVKMKEKGDIPEGYSVSREKKERFSLILESASTNQTSMYLCASRASGAPNTEAFFGQGTRLTVV.

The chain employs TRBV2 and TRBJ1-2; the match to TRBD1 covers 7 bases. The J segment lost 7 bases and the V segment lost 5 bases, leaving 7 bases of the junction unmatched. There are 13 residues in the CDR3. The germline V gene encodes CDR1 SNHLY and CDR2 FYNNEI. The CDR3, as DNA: TGTGCCAGCAGTTGGCAGGGGGGTTCTGGCTACACCTTC. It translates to CASSWQGGSGYTF. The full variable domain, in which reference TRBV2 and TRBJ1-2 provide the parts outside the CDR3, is EPEVTQTPSHQVTQMGQEVILRCVPISNHLYFYWYRQILGQKVEFLVSFYNNEISEKSEIFDDQFSVERPDGSNFTLKIRSTKLEDSAMYFCASSWQGGSGYTFGSGTRLTVV.